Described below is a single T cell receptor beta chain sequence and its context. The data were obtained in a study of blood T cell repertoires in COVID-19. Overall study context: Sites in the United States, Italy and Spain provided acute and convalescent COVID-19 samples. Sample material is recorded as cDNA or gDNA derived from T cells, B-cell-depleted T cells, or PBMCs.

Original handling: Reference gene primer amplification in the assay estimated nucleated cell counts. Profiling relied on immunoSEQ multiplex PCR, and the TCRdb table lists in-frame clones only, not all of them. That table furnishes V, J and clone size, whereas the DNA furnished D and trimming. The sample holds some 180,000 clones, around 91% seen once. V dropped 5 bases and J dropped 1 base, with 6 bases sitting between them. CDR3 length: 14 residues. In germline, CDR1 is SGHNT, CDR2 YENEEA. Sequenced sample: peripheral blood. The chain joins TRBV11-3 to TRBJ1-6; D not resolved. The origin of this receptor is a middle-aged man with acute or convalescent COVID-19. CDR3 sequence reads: CASSRESYNSPLHF. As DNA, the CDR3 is TGTGCCAGCAGCCGGGAGTCCTATAATTCACCCCTCCACTTT.